The sequence of this TCR beta chain was determined in a study of blood T cells in healthy people across ages (dated by TCRdb to the mid-2010s). The study in broad terms: Template switching captured roughly one uniquely barcoded TCR beta cDNA molecule per two T cells in model experiments. Using deep sequencing normalized with unique cDNA molecular identifiers, the study measured how TCR beta repertoire diversity changes with age. Four age groups were formed from the donors: young (average about 17 years), middle-aged (approximately 42), aged (approximately 60) and long-lived (around 82). To avoid experimental bias, donors of different ages were spread randomly across the sequencing lanes. Two additional independent replicas of 1 million unique cDNA reads from the same blood draw were analyzed for two donors (one aged 18 to 30 and one aged 80 or older). On the study overall, not on this receptor specifically: Observed TCR beta diversity correlated strongly with the percentage of naive T cells measured by flow cytometry. Because the CMV infection status of the donors was unknown, age-related changes in expanded clonotypes may potentially have been confounded. Estimates of total diversity based on one million sequenced T cells were considered lower bounds and underestimates. Since profiling was done on bulk unsorted PBMCs, naive and antigen-experienced compartments could not be conclusively compared. Compared with the aged group, the long-lived group had more naive CD4+ T cells, fewer expanded clones and increased TCR diversity, suggesting age selection. Observed TCR beta diversity per million T cells fell roughly linearly with age, and a significant reduction was already apparent by age about 43.

This clonotype was seen many times. Which antigen it targets is not known. No qualities accompany the bases; no much larger clone lies one base away. The CDR3 holds 12 amino acids from the cysteine to the phenylalanine. The read is trimmed to its CDR3 DNA, 36 bases read in frame from base 1. V is cut back by 3 bases and J by 7 bases, with 3 bases in the junction unmatched. CDR1 and CDR2 were assigned from the germline V gene as KGHSH and LQKENI. The donors were under 40 Caucasian individuals from Russia, aged roughly 6 to 100 years, who were systemically healthy. Each donor gave approximately 10 milliliters of peripheral blood, collected into EDTA-treated Vacutainer tubes. PBMCs were isolated by Ficoll-Paque density-gradient centrifugation, with at least 7 million obtained per sample. Trizol reagent was used to extract total RNA from PBMCs, with at least 5.5 micrograms per sample. The percentages of naive CD45RAhigh/CD27high T cells were determined by flow cytometry on a PBMC aliquot from every donor.

Library construction relied on 5' RACE. For sequencing, an Illumina HiSeq 2500 was employed. A second PCR of about 7 to 12 cycles was performed with a sample-barcoded 5' primer and a J-beta primer mix. A unique molecular identifier was introduced onto each TCR beta cDNA molecule by a template-switch 5' adaptor carrying 12 random nucleotides. Each sample yielded at least 2.5 million CDR3-containing paired-end reads. First-strand cDNA was synthesized from all RNA with the Mint cDNA synthesis kit, primed by a TRBC-specific oligonucleotide. Following uracil-DNA glycosylase treatment, a first 18-cycle PCR with universal primers M1SS and BC2_uni_R was performed on all cDNA. Per the original workflow: Normalization of each sample was performed by random selection of 1 million high-quality reads, each carrying a distinct molecular identifier. Instead of being binned into consensus sequences, reads that shared molecular identifiers were thrown out. CDR3 identification, clonotype clustering and error correction used MiTCR with a Q25 quality threshold and the strictest error-elimination algorithm. A nonparametric unseen species model with Euler transformation was used to estimate a lower bound on total TCR beta diversity. The public sequencing data were trimmed at Q25 with fastp and processed into clonotypes with MiXCR by TCRdb, which kept only in-frame beta chains. All rows with the same CDR3 protein become a single entry with the most common DNA and genes. The V and J calls here are based on TCRdb, not the publication. Across this sample there are 650,000 to 1,000,000 distinct CDR3 sequences, with 46% seen only once. Jointly, the top ten make up around 18% of the sample.

The rearranged segments are TRBV18 and TRBJ2-7; TRBD2 fits 7 bases in the junction. This TCR derives from an older man in good health. The source material was blood. The CDR3 region reads CASSPLGGEQYF. The DNA reads as follows: TGTGCCAGCTCACCCCTGGGAGGGGAGCAGTACTTC.